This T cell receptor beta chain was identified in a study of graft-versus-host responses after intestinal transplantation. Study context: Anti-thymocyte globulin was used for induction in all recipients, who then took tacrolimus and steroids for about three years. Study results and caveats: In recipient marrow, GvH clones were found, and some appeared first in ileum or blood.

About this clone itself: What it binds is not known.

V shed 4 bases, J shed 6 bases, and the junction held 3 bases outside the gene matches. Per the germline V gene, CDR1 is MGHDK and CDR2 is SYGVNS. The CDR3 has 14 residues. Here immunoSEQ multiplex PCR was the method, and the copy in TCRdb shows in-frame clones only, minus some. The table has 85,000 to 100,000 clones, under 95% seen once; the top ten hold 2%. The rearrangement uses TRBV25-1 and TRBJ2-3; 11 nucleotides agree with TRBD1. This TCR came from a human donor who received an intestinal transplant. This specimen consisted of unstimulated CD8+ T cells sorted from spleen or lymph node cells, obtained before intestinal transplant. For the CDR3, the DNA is TGTGCCAGCAGTGGGACAGGGGGCTTGGATACGCAGTATTTT. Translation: CASSGTGGLDTQYF.